This TCR beta chain appears in the sequencing data of a study of cytomegalovirus exposure and HLA in healthy donors. Likely unrecorded immune exposures existed in these nominally healthy donors. This CDR3 is built from 11 residues. Germline values: CDR1 SGHRS, CDR2 YFSETQ. Regarding the study as a whole: Sequencing probably produced one cluster of sequence variants that were highly shared.

Remarks on this clone: The antigen remains undetermined.

With 60 Vbeta and 13 Jbeta primers, the PCR was carried out. Using immunoSEQ multiplex PCR, the repertoire was profiled, and TCRdb retains in-frame clones only, with some absent. This sample has 210,000 or so clones; less than 85% occur once, and the top ten carry around 0.2%. Sequencing input: PBMCs. The chain has TRBV5-1 and TRBJ2-5; maybe TRBD2 (5 bases). The J call is in doubt because the DNA end fits TRBJ2-7 better. The TCR was taken from a girl aged 2 to 9 in good health and CMV-seronegative. The CDR3 nucleotides read TGCGCCAGCAGCGAGGGCTACGAGCAGTACTTC. Translated: CASSEGYEQYF.